These 4 T cell receptor beta chains were all obtained from the same sample, sequenced in a study of early T cells in non-severe SARS-CoV-2 infection. TCRdb called the 5' RACE reads again in MiXCR, with one record for every CDR3 protein. The table shows tens of thousands of distinct CDR3 sequences, with almost 5.5% occurring only once. The sample in question was whole blood, obtained at baseline. The origin of the receptors is an adult who was a healthcare worker with PCR-confirmed SARS-CoV-2 infection or an uninfected control (not recorded which).

In its sample, this clonotype was seen many times. The chain joins TRBV29-1 to TRBJ2-7, with 7 bases fitting TRBD2. V shed 7 bases and J 2 bases; nucleotides not matched to a gene: 11. This CDR3 is built from 14 residues. The germline V gene has CDR1 SQVTM and CDR2 ANQGSEA. The CDR3 coding sequence is TGCAGCGCGACCGCTAGCGGAGGGGCCTACGAGCAGTACTTC. Amino acid sequence: CSATASGGAYEQYF.

This clonotype was seen ten or more times. This chain joins TRBV29-1 and TRBJ2-3, with TRBD2 as a possible D gene (5 bases). The CDR3 consists of 11 residues. V gave up 7 bases and J gave up 4 bases, with 9 bases separating them. Germline assignment: CDR1 SQVTM and CDR2 ANQGSEA. This CDR3 is CSGENADTQYF. The CDR3, as DNA: TGCAGCGGGGAGAACGCAGATACGCAGTATTTT.

This chain links TRBV9 with TRBJ1-1; D gene unclear. CDR1 and CDR2 from the germline V gene are SGDLS and YYNGEE. The CDR3 is 14 residues long. Trimming stripped 4 bases from V and 2 bases from J, with 12 bases between. CDR3 protein: CASSTTPGNTEAFF. As DNA, the CDR3 is TGTGCCAGCAGCACAACGCCGGGAAACACTGAAGCTTTCTTT.

This sequence joins TRBV11-2 and TRBJ2-1, with D perhaps TRBD1 (6 bases). The CDR3 spans 15 residues. From germline, CDR1 is SGHAT and CDR2 FQNNGV. V gave up 2 bases and J gave up 2 bases, with 10 bases separating them. CDR3 DNA sequence: TGTGCCAGCAGCTTAAGGCAGGGGCCCTACAATGAGCAGTTCTTC. Protein: CASSLRQGPYNEQFF. The variable domain in full, completed from reference TRBV11-2 and TRBJ2-1, reads EAGVAQSPRYKIIEKRQSVAFWCNPISGHATLYWYQQILGQGPKLLIQFQNNGVVDDSQLPKDRFSAERLKGVDSTLKIQPAKLEDSAVYLCASSLRQGPYNEQFFGPGTRLTVL.